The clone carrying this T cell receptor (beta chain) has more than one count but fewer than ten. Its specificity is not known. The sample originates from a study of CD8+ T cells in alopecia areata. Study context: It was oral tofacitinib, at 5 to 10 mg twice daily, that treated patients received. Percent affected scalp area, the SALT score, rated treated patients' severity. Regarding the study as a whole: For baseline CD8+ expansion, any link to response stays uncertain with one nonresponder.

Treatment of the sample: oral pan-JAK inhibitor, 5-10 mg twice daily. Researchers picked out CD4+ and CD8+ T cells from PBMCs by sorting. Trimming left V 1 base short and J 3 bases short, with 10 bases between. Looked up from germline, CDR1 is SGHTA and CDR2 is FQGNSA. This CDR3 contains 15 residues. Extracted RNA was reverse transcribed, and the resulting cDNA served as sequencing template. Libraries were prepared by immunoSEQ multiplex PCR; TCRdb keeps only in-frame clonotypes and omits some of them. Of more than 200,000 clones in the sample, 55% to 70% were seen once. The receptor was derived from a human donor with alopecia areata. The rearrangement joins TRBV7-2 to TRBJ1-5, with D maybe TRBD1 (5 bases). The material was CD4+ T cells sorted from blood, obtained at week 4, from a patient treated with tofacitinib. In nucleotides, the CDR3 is TGTGCCAGCAGCTTAGAGGCGGGGCTCAATCAGCCCCAGCATTTT. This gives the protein CASSLEAGLNQPQHF. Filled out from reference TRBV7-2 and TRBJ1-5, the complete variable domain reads GAGVSQSPSNKVTEKGKDVELRCDPISGHTALYWYRQSLGQGLEFLIYFQGNSAPDKSGLPSDRFSAERTGGSVSTLTIQRTQQEDSAVYLCASSLEAGLNQPQHFGDGTRLSIL.